The 5 T cell receptor beta chains below all came from one sample that was sequenced in a study of regulatory T cells in long-lasting Graves disease. Documented time point: newly diagnosed GD, antithyroid drugs for less than 3 months. PBMC RNA served as the TCR library source. TCR beta libraries were built with iRepertoire HTBI primers and Arm-PCR of CDR3 regions. MiXCR, applied by TCRdb to the multiplex PCR reads, yields one record per CDR3 protein. The sample consists of about 370,000 distinct CDR3 sequences, roughly 16% of them appearing once. The material was peripheral blood mononuclear cells (PBMCs), obtained at new diagnosis, from a patient treated with antithyroid drugs. Every receptor here comes from a female donor with Graves disease.

The table lists this clonotype with many counts. The rearrangement links TRBV11-2 to TRBJ1-6; D not certain. There are 14 residues in the CDR3. Germline lookup yields CDR1 SGHAT and CDR2 FQNNGV. Trimming left V 5 bases short and J 1 base short, with 6 bases between. The CDR3, as DNA: TGTGCCAGCAGCCCTCCTTCCTATAATTCACCCCTCCACTTT. Translating it yields CASSPPSYNSPLHF.

With respect to this clonotype: A much larger clone differs by one base, so this may be a read error. The gene calls are TRBV13 and TRBJ2-3; TRBD2 might be the D (6 bases). Per germline, CDR1 PRHDT and CDR2 FYEKMQ (reference sequence). V lost 0 bases and J 4 bases, leaving 11 bases between the germline ends. The CDR3 consists of 15 residues. The CDR3 is CASSLGFGGADTQYF. In DNA form, the CDR3 reads TGTGCCAGCAGCTTAGGTTTCGGGGGTGCAGATACGCAGTATTTT.

In its sample, this clonotype was seen many times. The chain uses TRBV5-1 and TRBJ2-1; D is possibly TRBD1 (6 bases). Germline V lookup: CDR1 SGHRS, CDR2 YFSETQ. The CDR3 extends over 15 amino acids. V shed 0 bases and J shed 8 bases, with 15 bases lying between them. This chain's CDR3 is CASSLALAGAHEQFF. CDR3 in DNA: TGCGCCAGCAGCTTGGCGTTGGCAGGGGCACATGAGCAGTTCTTC.

Points on this clonotype: A much larger clonotype is one base distant, so this may be a read error. The rearrangement links TRBV12-3 or TRBV12-4 to TRBJ2-3; D gene unclear. Trimming took 7 bases from V and 5 from J, leaving 10 bases between them. This CDR3 region has 12 residues. The CDR3 coding sequence is TGTGCCAGCAACCCCGAAGAAGATACGCAGTATTTT. This sequence encodes CASNPEEDTQYF.

This clonotype was found a few times. The rearrangement joins TRBV29-1 to TRBJ1-4, with TRBD1 matching 8 bases. This CDR3 has 14 amino acids. Germline values: CDR1 SQVTM, CDR2 ANQGSEA. The J segment lost 8 bases and the V segment lost 0 bases, leaving 5 bases of the junction unmatched. The CDR3 is CSVEEGQGAEKLFF. The CDR3 coding sequence is TGCAGCGTTGAAGAGGGCCAGGGGGCAGAAAAACTGTTTTTT.